The TCR beta chain described here comes from a study of CD8+CD57+ T cells in acquired aplastic anemia. To note about this clonotype: Its antigen is undetermined.

Genomic DNA constituted the template upon which TCR beta VDJ and CDR3 profiling was performed. TCRdb reanalysed the reads using MiXCR and keeps one entry per CDR3 protein. The sample lists under 350,000 distinct CDR3 sequences; 45% to 65% were seen once. Notes on the study in general: A significant difference in CD8+ Simpson's diversity between patients and controls was not found.

CD8+CD57+ cell expansion had been shown by flow cytometry in patients chosen for sequencing. The diagnosis in all patients was severe acquired aplastic anemia. Patient blood was sampled before any therapy had been received. V shed 4 bases and J shed 8 bases, with 10 bases lying between them. Germline CDR1 is SEHNR and CDR2 is FQNEAQ (reference sequence). The CDR3 has 12 residues. The chain combines TRBV7-9 with TRBJ2-3; D uncertain. This sequence was found in a human donor with aplastic anemia. Specimen: sorted CD4+, CD8+, or CD8+CD57+ T cells (not recorded which) from PBMCs. The CDR3 nucleotides read TGTGCCAGCAGCTCCGACACGGGTACGCAGTATTTT. As protein: CASSSDTGTQYF.